This T cell receptor (beta chain) was recorded in a study of TIL therapy for anti-PD-1-resistant metastatic lung cancer. Study-wide background: Tumor harvest preceded PD-1/PD-L1 blockade, followed by nivolumab treatment. Median tumor mutation burden was more than 1.4 mutations per megabase.

Time point given: pre-treatment sample, taken before nivolumab and TIL therapy. Patients were adults with stage 4 NSCLC. This was the immunoSEQ v3 assay. Assay used: immunoSEQ multiplex PCR; TCRdb lists only in-frame clones, some missing. Of roughly 20,000 clones listed, about 80% are singletons. The CDR3 length is 16 residues. CDR1 and CDR2 (germline): KGHSH, LQKENI. The V end lost 4 bases, the J end lost 0 bases, and 15 bases lay between the germline ends. The rearrangement links TRBV18 to TRBJ1-1, with a possible D match to TRBD1 (5 bases). The sequence was collected from a person aged 25 to 79 with non-small cell lung cancer. The source was blood, collected at baseline. The CDR3, as DNA: TGTGCCAGCTCACAGACCGGGACGGCTGTGAACACTGAAGCTTTCTTT. Protein: CASSQTGTAVNTEAFF.